This passage covers 13 T cell receptor beta chains from one sample sequenced in a study of tumor-infiltrating lymphocytes in primary liver carcinoma. From approximately 20-30 mg of unsorted bulk tissue, DNA and RNA were co-extracted together. TCR beta cDNA was prepared out of 500 ng total RNA by means of a constant-region primer. Modified slightly, ARM-PCR produced TCR beta libraries over three nested multiplex PCR rounds. Two initial PCR rounds of roughly 10 cycles each paired TRBV1-TRBV30 forward primers with a C-beta reverse primer. TCRdb re-called the multiplex PCR reads with MiXCR, one entry per CDR3 protein. The sample has approximately 110,000 distinct CDR3 sequences, 64% seen once. Sequenced input: liver tumor tissue from sampling region 3. Subset in this sample: tumor region T3, left-lateral pole. The receptors shown here come from a woman aged 55-70 years with primary liver carcinoma and hepatitis B virus infection.

As for this clonotype: The final CDR3 position lacks the conserved phenylalanine or tryptophan, pointing to a likely read error. The limits of the CDR3 on the DNA are not certain, so only TCRdb's listed CDR3 is given. The chain employs TRBV11-2 and TRBJ2-1; TRBD2 was called by the table and not checked on the DNA. The CDR3 is made up of 13 amino acids, end residues included. CDR1 and CDR2 (germline): SGHAT, FQNNGV. This chain's CDR3 is CASSSYGGPERFL.

Concerning this clonotype: As the CDR3 is not closed by the conserved phenylalanine or tryptophan, this likely results from a read error. The chain recombines TRBV11-3 with TRBJ2-3; D is perhaps TRBD2 (5 bases). CDR1 is SGHNT and CDR2 is YENEEA in the germline V gene. The length of the CDR3 is 14 residues. This CDR3 reads CASSFRTCTDTQYL. The CDR3 nucleotides read TGTGCTAGCAGCTTCAGGACTTGCACAGATACGCAGTATCTT.

Notes on this clonotype: Germline is not matched at one junction end, which may reflect a read error. V usage is TRBV4-1 and J usage is TRBJ1-4; 7 nucleotides agree with TRBD1. The CDR3 length is 16 residues. Germline CDR1 is MGHRA and CDR2 is YSYEKL. CDR3 in amino acids: CASSQDRYRGNEKQFF. The CDR3 region has the DNA TGTGCCAGCAGCCAAGATCGTTACAGGGGTAATGAAAAACAGTTTTTT.

To note about this clonotype: One end of the junction fails to match germline, which may point to a read error. The rearrangement links TRBV11-3 to TRBJ2-1; maybe TRBD2 (5 bases). The CDR3 has 11 residues. The V gene's germline CDR1 is SGHNT and CDR2 YENEEA. The DNA for the CDR3 is TGCGCCAGCGGCCCCATCAATGAGCAGTTCTTC. This translates into CASGPINEQFF.

Only a few counts were recorded for this clonotype. The V call is TRBV6-1, the J call TRBJ1-5; perhaps TRBD1 as D (6 bases). The J call may be in error: the DNA end matches TRBJ2-3 better. The length of the CDR3 is 14 residues. Germline CDR1 MNHNS, CDR2 SASEGT. CDR3 DNA sequence: TGTGCCAGCACCCTCGACAGGCTCAATCAGCCCCAGTATTTT. This encodes CASTLDRLNQPQYF.

This clonotype has at least ten counts. V usage is TRBV29-1 and J usage is TRBJ2-4; unclear D gene. The CDR3 loop spans 12 amino acids. Looked up from germline, CDR1 is SQVTM and CDR2 is ANQGSEA. V lost 6 bases to trimming and J lost 7 bases, with 13 bases between them. CDR3 loop: CSVFVQNNIQYF. The CDR3 nucleotides read TGCAGCGTCTTCGTCCAAAATAACATTCAGTACTTC.

This clonotype was recorded at least ten times. The CDR3 loop is CASSLGFSSDTDTQYF. CDR3 in DNA: TGTGCCAGCAGCTTAGGATTCTCGTCGGACACAGATACGCAGTATTTT. This sequence joins TRBV7-9 and TRBJ2-3; D unclear. The germline CDR1 and CDR2 sequences are SEHNR and FQNEAQ (reference sequence). The V and J ends lost 1 base and 2 bases respectively, with 13 bases between them. The CDR3 has 16 amino acids.

CDR3 region: CASSVGARSTGELFF. The CDR3 region has the DNA TGTGCCAGCAGTGTGGGGGCCCGAAGCACCGGGGAGCTGTTTTTT. The V gene is TRBV25-1, the J gene TRBJ2-2; maybe TRBD1 (6 bases). There are 15 residues in the CDR3. V lost 4 bases to trimming and J lost 4 bases, with 13 bases between them. The germline V gene has CDR1 MGHDK and CDR2 SYGVNS.

The V call is TRBV24-1, the J call TRBJ2-1, with D maybe TRBD1 (5 bases). The V end lost 3 bases, the J end lost 6 bases, and 8 bases lay between the germline ends. CDR1 and CDR2 from the germline V gene are KGHDR and SFDVKD. There are 13 residues in the CDR3. CDR3 DNA sequence: TGTGCCACCAGTGATGGGGCGCGCAATGAGCAGTTCTTC. Its protein is CATSDGARNEQFF.

This chain links TRBV5-4 with TRBJ2-7, with TRBD1 matching 9 bases. CDR1 and CDR2 from the germline V gene are SGHNT and YYREEE (reference sequence). The trim removed 5 bases at V and 2 bases at J, leaving 8 bases unmatched. This CDR3 is built from 15 residues. The CDR3 protein is CASSYPGQGTYEQYF. The CDR3 DNA sequence: TGTGCCAGCAGTTATCCGGGACAGGGAACCTACGAGCAGTACTTC.

Concerning this clonotype: A much larger clone differs from this one at a single base, so this may be a read error. The chain has TRBV6-1 and TRBJ2-4; 7 bases agree with TRBD1. Per the germline V gene, CDR1 is MNHNS and CDR2 is SASEGT. The CDR3 runs 16 residues. J lost 4 bases, V lost 7 bases, and 13 bases had no gene match. CDR3 region: CASNGQARLRKNIQYF. The CDR3 bases are TGTGCCAGCAATGGACAGGCGCGACTAAGGAAAAACATTCAGTACTTC.

Comment on this clonotype: This CDR3 is missing its conserved last phenylalanine or tryptophan, likely due to a read error. V usage is TRBV6-2 or TRBV6-3 and J usage is TRBJ2-7; D uncertain. The germline V gene encodes CDR1 MNHEY and CDR2 SVGEGT. The CDR3 runs 17 residues. The V end lost 1 base, the J end lost 1 base, and 17 bases lay between the germline ends. Written as DNA, the CDR3 is TGTGCCAGCAGTTACTTGTTGCGTCGACAACTGTCCTACGAGCAGTACCTC. Translated: CASSYLLRRQLSYEQYL.

To note about this clonotype: One junction end disagrees with the germline gene, perhaps due to a read error. This chain joins TRBV6-1 and TRBJ2-7; TRBD1 aligns across 7 bases. Germline assignment: CDR1 MNHNS and CDR2 SASEGT. This CDR3 comprises 16 residues. CDR3 amino acids: CVSGTTGARGSYEQYF. CDR3 in DNA: TGTGTCAGCGGTACTACAGGGGCCCGCGGCTCCTACGAGCAGTACTTC.